The clone carrying this T cell receptor beta chain was found many times. Antigen specificity is unknown. Unique molecular identifiers were affixed to single, distinct cDNA molecules. TCRdb ran MiXCR on the 5' RACE reads and lists one entry per CDR3 protein. This table has about 23,000 distinct CDR3 sequences, roughly 4.7% appearing once. The data originate from a study of early T cells in non-severe SARS-CoV-2 infection. In the study overall: Sequencing was performed on bulk RNA from unsorted whole blood, leaving chains unpaired.

Germline V gene sequence: CDR1 MGHRA, CDR2 YSYEKL. The CDR3 spans 16 residues. Between the trimmed V and J ends, which lost 0 bases and 0 bases, there was a span of 11 bases. Points from the study as a whole: Matching results from VDJdb favored anti-spike CD8 responses, leaving private and CD4 specificities undetected.

Sequencing was performed on whole blood. This clonotype was obtained from an adult who was a healthcare worker with PCR-confirmed SARS-CoV-2 infection or an uninfected control (not recorded which). This sequence joins TRBV4-1 and TRBJ1-2; D remains ambiguous. As DNA, the CDR3 is TGCGCCAGCAGCCAAGATCTAACCAAGACTAACTATGGCTACACCTTC. Residues: CASSQDLTKTNYGYTF.